The text below deals with one TCR beta chain. Its antigen is unidentified. V lost 6 bases to trimming and J lost 8 bases, with 16 bases between them. The CDR3 sequence is 13 residues long. From germline, CDR1 is SNHLY and CDR2 FYNNEI. These data are taken from a study of T cell responses to AZD1222 COVID-19 vaccine. Findings and limits, study-wide: Donors were chiefly white British, with a greater number of females, and clonal diversity was perhaps underestimated. The CD4 TCRs associated with vaccination extended across spike and predominated at 160-218 and 743-854.

The repertoire was sequenced with immunoSEQ multiplex PCR; TCRdb's copy has only in-frame clones and lacks some. The table lists 95,000 to 100,000 clones, roughly 90% of them singletons, with 16% in the top ten. This TCR was sampled from an adult in good health. This chain connects TRBV2 to TRBJ1-2, with a tentative D call TRBD1 (6 bases). The sequenced sample was peripheral blood, obtained on day 0 of AZD1222 vaccination. The CDR3, as DNA: TGTGCCAGCAGGGGTGACAGGATGGGGGGCTACACCTTC. This codes for CASRGDRMGGYTF. Filled out from reference TRBV2 and TRBJ1-2, the complete variable domain reads EPEVTQTPSHQVTQMGQEVILRCVPISNHLYFYWYRQILGQKVEFLVSFYNNEISEKSEIFDDQFSVERPDGSNFTLKIRSTKLEDSAMYFCASRGDRMGGYTFGSGTRLTVV.